Following are 2 T cell receptor beta chains from one sample sequenced in a study of beta chain features in type 1 diabetes. Isolated RNA was reverse transcribed in full, so expressed TCRB transcripts were sequenced. The table came from immunoSEQ multiplex PCR; TCRdb's copy has only in-frame clones and leaves some out. The sample yields 250,000 to 300,000 clones, about 13% seen once. No antigens are known for them. Study findings and constraints: TCRB CDR3 length was moderately but significantly reduced in all four CD4+ subsets of Type 1 diabetes patients.

What was sequenced was naive CD4+ T cells from blood. Every receptor here comes from a man in his thirties or forties with type 1 diabetes.

This clone occurred a few times. DNA for the CDR3: TGTGCCTGTTTTTCGAGGGGTAGCGGAGCCTACAATGAGCAGTTCTTC. Amino acids: CACFSRGSGAYNEQFF. The chain employs TRBV30 and TRBJ2-1, with D maybe TRBD2 (6 bases). From germline, CDR1 is GTSNPN and CDR2 SVGIG (reference sequence). V was clipped by 6 bases and J by 2 bases, with 20 bases between them. This CDR3 comprises 16 residues.

This clone has a handful of counts. The chain joins TRBV18 to TRBJ2-1; 12 nucleotides match TRBD2. CDR1 is KGHSH, CDR2 LQKENI, per germline. V shed 3 bases, J shed 8 bases, and the junction held 2 bases outside the gene matches. The CDR3 runs 14 residues. The CDR3: CASSPLAGGDEQFF. CDR3 DNA: TGTGCCAGCTCACCGCTAGCGGGAGGGGATGAGCAGTTCTTC.